The rows below give T cell receptor beta chains drawn from one sample of a study of blood T cell repertoires in COVID-19. The assay was immunoSEQ multiplex PCR, and TCRdb's table has in-frame clones only and misses some. The sample lists 150,000 or so clones; about four fifths were seen once. The sequenced sample consisted of PBMCs or T cells enriched from blood (not recorded which). Receptors were obtained from a woman in her forties or fifties who had been exposed to COVID-19. CDR3s include the opening cysteine and the closing phenylalanine or tryptophan. D genes are given only for firm matches. For some rows the clone size is stated as once, few or many, or as a class when expanded; others skip it.

TRBV10-3	-	TRBJ1-5	TRBD1	TGTGCCATCAGCGAAAAAGGGAAAATGGGACAGTTCGATCAGCCCCAGCATTTT	CAISEKGKMGQFDQPQHF
TRBV7-2	-	TRBJ1-1	-	TGTGCCAGCAGCCCCCCCGTAGGGTCACGTCGGGGGGGCACTGAAGCTTTCTTT	CASSPPVGSRRGGTEAFF
TRBV6-4	-	TRBJ1-1	-	TGTGCCAGCAGTGACTGGGCAGGGGCCACTGAAGCTTTCTTT	CASSDWAGATEAFF
TRBV27	-	TRBJ1-1	-	TGTGCCAGCAGTTTAGGTTTGGGCCAAGGGGCTGAAGCTTTCTTT	CASSLGLGQGAEAFF
TRBV14	-	TRBJ2-7	TRBD2	TGTGCCAGCGCTGAGACTAGCGGGAGCCCCGAGCAGTACTTC	CASAETSGSPEQYF
TRBV29-1	-	TRBJ1-1	-	TGCAGCGCTCCCTCAGGGGCGTGGAACACTGAAGCTTTCTTT	CSAPSGAWNTEAFF
TRBV6-5	-	TRBJ2-7	-	TGTGCCAGCAGCCCGAGTGAGACCTACGAGCAGTACTTC	CASSPSETYEQYF
TRBV5-6	-	TRBJ2-7	TRBD2	TGTGCCAGCAGCTCACCCAGCGGGATCCGCTACGAGCAGTACTTC	CASSSPSGIRYEQYF
TRBV6-5	-	TRBJ2-4	TRBD2	TGTGCCAGCAGGCGGACTAGCGCAAACAAAAACATTCAGTACTTC	CASRRTSANKNIQYF
TRBV6-6	-	TRBJ2-1	TRBD1	TGTGCCAGCAGGCGACTCTCCGGGACAGGGGACTACAATGAGCAGTTCTTC	CASRRLSGTGDYNEQFF
TRBV9	few	TRBJ1-6	TRBD1	TGTGCCAGCAGCGCCGGCACAGGGGGTAATTCACCCCTCCACTTT	CASSAGTGGNSPLHF
TRBV28	-	TRBJ1-1	-	TGTGCCAGCAGTTTTTGGGAGGGTAACACTGAAGCTTTCTTT	CASSFWEGNTEAFF
TRBV7-7	-	TRBJ2-3	TRBD2	TGTGCTAGCAGCTTAAGCCCTTTAGGATTGGTAGCGGGGGGGCGCGGAGCAGATACGCAGTATTTT	CASSLSPLGLVAGGRGADTQYF
TRBV6-5	-	TRBJ2-1	-	TGTGCCAGCACCTACGGTCTAGCGTCGGGCAATGAGCAGTTCTTC	CASTYGLASGNEQFF
TRBV3-1/TRBV3-2	-	TRBJ2-2	-	TGTGCCAGCAGCCAAGGGCCCGGGGAGCTGTTTTTT	CASSQGPGELFF
TRBV27	-	TRBJ2-2	TRBD1	TGTGCCAGCAAGACAGGGGCCACCGGGGAGCTGTTTTTT	CASKTGATGELFF
TRBV2	-	TRBJ2-1	TRBD2	TGTGCCAGCAGTGAAGAGGTAGCGGGGCTGTACAATGAGCAGTTCTTC	CASSEEVAGLYNEQFF
TRBV19	-	TRBJ1-4	-	TGTGCCAGTAGTGACCCGGGGGGAGCAACTAATGAAAAACTGTTTTTT	CASSDPGGATNEKLFF
TRBV30	-	TRBJ2-7	-	TGTGCCTGGAGTGTACTCTCCGAGCAGTACTTC	CAWSVLSEQYF
TRBV15	-	TRBJ1-1	-	TGTGCCACCACAATAGGGGAGGCGGACACTGAAGCTTTCTTT	CATTIGEADTEAFF
TRBV2	few	TRBJ2-3	-	TGTGCCAGCAGTGCCCTAGCGCTGATAGATACGCAGTATTTT	CASSALALIDTQYF
TRBV6-5	-	TRBJ1-2	TRBD1	TGTGCCAGCAGTTACGGACAGGGGGCTTTACTTCATGGCTACACCTTC	CASSYGQGALLHGYTF
TRBV9	-	TRBJ1-1	TRBD1	TGTGCCAGCAGCCCACAGGACAGGGGTGAAGCTTTCTTT	CASSPQDRGEAFF
TRBV25-1	-	TRBJ2-5	TRBD2	TGTGCCAGCAGTCTAGCGGGAGTGGAGACCCAGTACTTC	CASSLAGVETQYF
TRBV27	-	TRBJ2-1	TRBD2	TGTGCCAGCAGTTTATGGAGCGGGGCCGTCAATGAGCAGTTCTTC	CASSLWSGAVNEQFF
TRBV19	few	TRBJ1-5	-	TGTGCCAGTAGTATCAGTCTGACCAGGGGACAGCCCCAGCATTTT	CASSISLTRGQPQHF
TRBV6-2/TRBV6-3	-	TRBJ2-2	TRBD2	TGTGCCAGCAGTGAGGTGGGACTAGCGGGCAGATACACCGGGGAGCTGTTTTTT	CASSEVGLAGRYTGELFF
TRBV7-9	-	TRBJ2-3	TRBD2	TGTGCCAGCATACCGAAGGCGGGAGTTACCACAGATACGCAGTATTTT	CASIPKAGVTTDTQYF
TRBV18	-	TRBJ2-1	TRBD2	TGTGCCAGCTCACCAACTAGCGGCAATGAGCAGTTCTTC	CASSPTSGNEQFF
TRBV28	-	TRBJ2-7	TRBD1	TGTGCCAGCAGTTTCGGGACAGTTACCTACGAGCAGTACTTC	CASSFGTVTYEQYF
TRBV7-2	-	TRBJ2-7	TRBD1	TGTGCCAGCAGCTTCGGGGGGACAGGGGGCGAGCAGTACTTC	CASSFGGTGGEQYF
TRBV24-1	-	TRBJ1-5	-	TGTGCCACCAGTGCCGCGGGGAGAGTTAGCAATCAGCCCCAGCATTTT	CATSAAGRVSNQPQHF
TRBV5-1	-	TRBJ2-7	TRBD1	TGCGCCAGCAGCTTGGCACAGGGGGCGGGAGAGCAGTACTTC	CASSLAQGAGEQYF
TRBV3-1/TRBV3-2	-	TRBJ1-2	-	TGTGCCAGCAGCCAAGTGGCGGGGGGGGGCTATGGCTACACCTTC	CASSQVAGGGYGYTF
TRBV11-2	few	TRBJ1-4	-	TGTGCCAGCAGCTCCCAAGGGGTATTCTATGAAAAACTGTTTTTT	CASSSQGVFYEKLFF
TRBV11-2	-	TRBJ1-2	-	TGTGCCAGCAGCCAACAGGGCTTATATGGCTACACCTTC	CASSQQGLYGYTF